In its sample, the clone carrying this TCR beta chain was seen a few times. Its cognate antigen is unknown. The germline V and J ends were trimmed by 3 bases and 6 bases, with 9 bases remaining between them. The CDR3 consists of 13 residues. The sample belongs to a study of CD8 T cells in ankylosing spondylitis. General study points: Seemingly distinctive of ankylosing spondylitis blood was a TCR beta motif formed by eight highly homologous variants.

One entry per CDR3 protein results from TCRdb running MiXCR on the 5' RACE reads. The table has around 130,000 distinct CDR3 sequences, 7% to 10% seen once. This receptor was identified in a male donor with ankylosing spondylitis or in good health (not recorded which). The chain links TRBV12-3 or TRBV12-4 to TRBJ2-1, with D uncertain. Sequenced input: blood, either unsorted or a sorted T cell fraction (not recorded which). CDR3 coding DNA: TGTGCCAGCAGTTTTGGTCAATTCAATGAGCAGTTCTTC. It translates to CASSFGQFNEQFF.